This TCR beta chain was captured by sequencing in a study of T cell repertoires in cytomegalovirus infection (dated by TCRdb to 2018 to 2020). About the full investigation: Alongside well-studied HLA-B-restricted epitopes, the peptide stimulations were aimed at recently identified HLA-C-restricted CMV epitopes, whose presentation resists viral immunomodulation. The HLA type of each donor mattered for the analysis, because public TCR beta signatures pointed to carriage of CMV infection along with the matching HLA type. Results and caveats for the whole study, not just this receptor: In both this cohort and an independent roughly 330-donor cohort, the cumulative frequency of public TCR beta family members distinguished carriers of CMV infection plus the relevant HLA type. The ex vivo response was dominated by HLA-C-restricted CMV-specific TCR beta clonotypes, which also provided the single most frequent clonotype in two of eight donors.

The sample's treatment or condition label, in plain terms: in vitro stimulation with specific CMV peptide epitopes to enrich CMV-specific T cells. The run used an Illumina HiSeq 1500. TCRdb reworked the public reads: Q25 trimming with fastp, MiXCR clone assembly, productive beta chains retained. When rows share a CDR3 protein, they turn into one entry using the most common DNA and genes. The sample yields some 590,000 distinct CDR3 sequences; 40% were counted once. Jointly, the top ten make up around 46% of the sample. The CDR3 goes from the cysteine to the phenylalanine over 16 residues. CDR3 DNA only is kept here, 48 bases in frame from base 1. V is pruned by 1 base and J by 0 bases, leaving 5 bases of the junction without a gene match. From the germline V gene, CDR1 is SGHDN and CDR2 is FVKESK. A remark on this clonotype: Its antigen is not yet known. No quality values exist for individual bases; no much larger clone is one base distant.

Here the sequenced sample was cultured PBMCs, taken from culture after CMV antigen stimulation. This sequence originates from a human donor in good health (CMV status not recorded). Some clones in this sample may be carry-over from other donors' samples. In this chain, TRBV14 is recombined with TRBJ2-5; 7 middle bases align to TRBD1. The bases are TGTGCCAGCAGCCAAGCTCCGGACAGGTACCAAGAGACCCAGTACTTC. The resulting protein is CASSQAPDRYQETQYF.